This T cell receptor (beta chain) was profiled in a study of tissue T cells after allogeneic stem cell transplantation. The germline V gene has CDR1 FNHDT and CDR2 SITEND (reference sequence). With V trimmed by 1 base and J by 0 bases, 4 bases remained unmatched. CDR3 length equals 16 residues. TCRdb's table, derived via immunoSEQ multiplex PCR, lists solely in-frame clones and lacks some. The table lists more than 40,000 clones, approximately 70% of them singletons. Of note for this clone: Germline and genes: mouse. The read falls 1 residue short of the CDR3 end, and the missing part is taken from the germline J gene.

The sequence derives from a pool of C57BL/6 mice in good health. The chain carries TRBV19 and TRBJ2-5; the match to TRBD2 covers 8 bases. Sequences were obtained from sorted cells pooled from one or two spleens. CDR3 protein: CASSIRGGLNQDTQYF. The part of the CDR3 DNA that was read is TGTGCCAGCAGTATAAGGGGGGGCCTGAACCAAGACACCCAGTAC.